This T cell receptor (beta chain) was sequenced in a study of blood T cell repertoires in COVID-19 (dated by TCRdb to 2018 to 2020). About the study as a whole: Samples from collaborators originated in the United States, Italy and Spain and spanned both the acute and convalescent phases of COVID-19. Where available, HLA class I and class II types were taken from metadata supplied by the sample provider and were not determined by assay-based typing. The prospective study material was composed of cDNA or gDNA derived from T cells, B-cell-depleted T cells, or PBMCs. A freely available public database, intended as a resource for researchers studying the immune response to SARS-CoV-2, is where the repertoires were released. Subjects who had been exposed to COVID-19, were actively infected with it, or had recovered from it provided the deeply sampled blood TCRbeta repertoires that made up the dataset. The sample metadata nearly always contained a de-identified subject ID, COVID-19 status, age in years and sex. The samples were drawn from the first 160 participants of the ongoing ImmuneRACE study and from 1,200 or so subjects provided by 6 global collaborators. The paper's findings and limits, for the study overall: The amount of clinical and demographic metadata varied by source and participant and was provided uncurated.

TCRbeta CDR3 regions were amplified from genomic DNA by means of the immunoSEQ Assay, a bias-controlled multiplex PCR. In the paper's pipeline: Within the assay, amplification of reference gene primers was used to estimate how many nucleated cells each sample contained. To quantify the absolute abundance of each unique TCRbeta CDR3 rearrangement, sequence reads were collapsed and filtered. For each sample, productive Simpson clonality was calculated as the square root of Simpson's diversity index over productive rearrangements. TCRdb mirrors the immuneACCESS table, restricted to in-frame sequences. Some clones are absent from its copies; in checked studies, under half trace to an unresolved V gene, and the reason for the others is unknown. For V, J and clone size, that table is used; D and trimming come from the DNA. This sample is represented by more than 200,000 clones; around 80% of them were singletons. The ten largest clones represent 3.5% to 5.5% of the sample.

This clone has just one count. Its cognate antigen has yet to be identified. Base qualities are not recorded, but no much larger clone differs from it by a single base. In the prospective study, participants were 18 to 89 years old, resided in 24 geographic areas of the United States, and were enrolled through a virtual design. To assign participants to cohorts, the prospective study relied on clinical history that participants themselves reported in a screening survey and a study questionnaire. Each participant in the prospective study had whole blood, serum and a nasopharyngeal or oropharyngeal swab collected by mobile phlebotomists. Participants in the prospective study had the option to provide additional blood draws and questionnaires over an approximately 2-month period. Prospective study blood samples were shipped either frozen or at room temperature before DNA extraction. Taken from the germline V gene, the CDR1 and CDR2 loops are SGHVT and SQSDAQ. The cysteine opens and the phenylalanine closes a CDR3 of 18 amino acids. The CDR3 DNA has 54 bases and is translated from base 1. Here V drops 5 bases and J drops 0 bases, and the junction holds 10 bases not matched to any gene.

The sequencing sample was made of PBMCs or T cells enriched from blood (not recorded which). This TCR came from a man aged 25-45 years with acute COVID-19. The V and J genes are TRBV7-4 and TRBJ2-1, with TRBD2 matching 10 junction bases. The bases read TGTGCCAGCAGCCGTGCGACTAGCGGGCGAAGCTCCTACAATGAGCAGTTCTTC. It specifies CASSRATSGRSSYNEQFF.